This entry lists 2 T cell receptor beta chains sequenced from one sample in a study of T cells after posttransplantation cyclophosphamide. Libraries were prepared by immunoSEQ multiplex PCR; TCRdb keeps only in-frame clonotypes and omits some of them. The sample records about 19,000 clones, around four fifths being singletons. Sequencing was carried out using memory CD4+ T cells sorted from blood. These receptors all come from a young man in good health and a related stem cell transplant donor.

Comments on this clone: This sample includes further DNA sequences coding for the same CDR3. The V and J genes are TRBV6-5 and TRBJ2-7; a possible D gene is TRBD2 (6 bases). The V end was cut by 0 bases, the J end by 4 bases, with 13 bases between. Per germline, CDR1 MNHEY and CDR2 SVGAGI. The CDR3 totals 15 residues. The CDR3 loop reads CASSYSIEAGYEQYF. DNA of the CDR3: TGTGCCAGCAGTTACTCGATTGAGGCGGGGTACGAGCAGTACTTC.

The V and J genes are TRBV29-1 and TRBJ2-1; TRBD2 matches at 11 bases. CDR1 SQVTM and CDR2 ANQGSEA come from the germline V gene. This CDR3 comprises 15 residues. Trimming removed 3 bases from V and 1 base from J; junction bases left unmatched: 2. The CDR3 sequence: CSVDPSGGSYNEQFF. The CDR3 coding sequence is TGCAGCGTTGATCCTAGCGGGGGGTCCTACAATGAGCAGTTCTTC.